A selection of T cell receptor beta chains follows, all from one sample in a study of beta chain features in type 1 diabetes. Clones were read by immunoSEQ multiplex PCR, and TCRdb kept only the in-frame ones, dropping some. Of around 190,000 clones in the sample, less than 15% are singletons; the top ten hold 0.62%. Sequences were obtained from central memory CD4+ T cells from blood. These TCRs come from a woman aged 18-35 years in good health. The CDR3 runs from the conserved cysteine through the conserved F or W. Each record gives: D gene, J gene, clone size, V gene, CDR3 DNA, CDR3 protein. A D gene is named only where the DNA matches it firmly. Size is omitted from some rows. Given values are once, few, many or a class for expanded clones.

NA TRBJ2-5 NA TRBV6-6 TGTGCCAGCAGTTACGACGGACAGTGGGAAGAGACCCAGTACTTC CASSYDGQWEETQYF
TRBD2 TRBJ2-2 few TRBV18 TGTGCCAGCTCACCAGCCCTAGCGGAAGCCGGGGAGCTGTTTTTT CASSPALAEAGELFF
NA TRBJ1-2 few TRBV10-3 TGTGCCATCAAAGGAGGGATCAGGCCCTATGGCTACACCTTC CAIKGGIRPYGYTF
NA TRBJ2-3 few TRBV15 TGTGCCACCAGCAGAGGCGACAGTTTACCGTATTTT CATSRGDSLPYF
NA TRBJ1-5 few TRBV28 TGTGCCAGCAGCGGACAGTTTGGCAATCAGCCCCAGCATTTT CASSGQFGNQPQHF
NA TRBJ2-5 few TRBV7-6 TGTGCCAGCAGCTTAGGGACAGATTTCCAAGAGACCCAGTACTTC CASSLGTDFQETQYF
NA TRBJ2-3 few TRBV10-1 TGCGCCAGCAGTTCCGAAGTCAGGGGAGATACGCAGTATTTT CASSSEVRGDTQYF
TRBD1 TRBJ2-7 few TRBV11-1 TGTGCCAGCAGCTTAGGGACAGGGAGAGTCTACGAGCAGTACTTC CASSLGTGRVYEQYF
TRBD2 TRBJ2-1 NA TRBV27 TGTGCCAGCAGTCGCTCGGGACTAGCGGTTTTATACAATGAGCAGTTCTTC CASSRSGLAVLYNEQFF
TRBD2 TRBJ2-3 few TRBV27 TGTGCCAGCAGTTTTCAGGCGGGAGCTGGGGCAGATACGCAGTATTTT CASSFQAGAGADTQYF
TRBD1 TRBJ2-7 few TRBV28 TGTGCCAGTAAAAAAACAGGGGCGTTCCTTTACGAGCAGTACTTC CASKKTGAFLYEQYF
NA TRBJ1-1 few TRBV2 TGTGCCAGCAATCTGGACGGGGAGGACACTGAAGCTTTCTTT CASNLDGEDTEAFF
TRBD2 TRBJ2-1 NA TRBV11-2 TGTGCCAGCAGCTTAGCTAGCGGGAGCAGTCTTGAGCAGTTCTTC CASSLASGSSLEQFF
NA TRBJ1-2 few TRBV7-9 TGTGCCAGCAGGGCACAGGAGGGTCATGGCTACACCTTC CASRAQEGHGYTF
TRBD1 TRBJ2-7 once TRBV18 TGTGCCAGCTCACTAACCCGGGACAGCCAGTCCTACGAGCAGTACTTC CASSLTRDSQSYEQYF
NA TRBJ2-1 NA TRBV28 TGTGCCAGCAGCCTTTACAATGAGCAGTTCTTC CASSLYNEQFF
TRBD1 TRBJ2-5 NA TRBV5-4 TGTGCCAGCAGCCGGACAGGGTCTACGGAGACCCAGTACTTC CASSRTGSTETQYF
NA TRBJ2-7 NA TRBV28 TGTGCCAGCAGTTGGGCTAGCACGTACGAGCAGTACTTC CASSWASTYEQYF
TRBD1 TRBJ2-7 few TRBV5-1 TGCGCCAGCAGGAGGGACAGGGGAAATGAGCAGTACTTC CASRRDRGNEQYF
TRBD1 TRBJ2-4 few TRBV29-1 TGCAGCGTTGGTGGGACAGGGGTAGCCAAAAACATTCAGTACTTC CSVGGTGVAKNIQYF
TRBD2 TRBJ2-1 NA TRBV4-1 TGCGCCAGCAGCCAATTGGCCGGGACTAGTAGGGATGAGCAGTTCTTC CASSQLAGTSRDEQFF
TRBD2 TRBJ2-1 NA TRBV5-1 TGCGCCAGCAGCTTGGGTTTAGCGGGATTAAATGAGCAGTTCTTC CASSLGLAGLNEQFF
NA TRBJ2-1 few TRBV4-3 TGCGCCAGCAGCCCGCAAGTGGGAGATGAGCAGTTCTTC CASSPQVGDEQFF
NA TRBJ1-2 NA TRBV11-2 TGTGCCAGCAGCCCCGACAGAAGCCGTGGCTACACCTTC CASSPDRSRGYTF
NA TRBJ1-1 few TRBV28 TGTGCCAGCAGCCAACAGGGATTTGGCACTGAAGCTTTCTTT CASSQQGFGTEAFF
TRBD2 TRBJ2-5 few TRBV7-2 TGTGCCAGCAGCTTAGTTACTAGCGGGAAGACCCAGTACTTC CASSLVTSGKTQYF
TRBD1 TRBJ2-7 NA TRBV13 TGTGCCAGCAGCTTTACGACCTACGGGACAGAGAGCTCCTACGAGCAGTACTTC CASSFTTYGTESSYEQYF
TRBD2 TRBJ2-1 few TRBV5-1 TGCGCCAGCAGAATAGCGGGACCACACAATGAGCAGTTCTTC CASRIAGPHNEQFF
TRBD1 TRBJ1-1 NA TRBV28 TGTGCCAGCAGTCCCCGGACAGGGAGCACTGAAGCTTTCTTT CASSPRTGSTEAFF
NA TRBJ2-7 NA TRBV10-1 TGCGCCAGCAGTGAGTACAGGGACCTTAGTGAGCAGTACTTC CASSEYRDLSEQYF